A single sample is the source of the 25 T cell receptor beta chains below, sequenced in a study of blood T cells in healthy people across ages. Combining a sample-barcoded 5' primer with a J-beta primer mix, a second PCR ran for 7 to 11 cycles. TCRdb analysed the 5' RACE reads with MiXCR anew, one entry per CDR3 protein. The data contain about 1.6 million distinct CDR3 sequences, around 35% of them singletons. Sequenced material: blood. The receptors here all came from a young woman in good health.

The CDR3 region is CASGDHGGYTF. The CDR3 DNA follows: TGTGCCAGCGGTGACCACGGTGGCTACACCTTC. J is TRBJ1-2 and V is TRBV27; D call uncertain. Per the germline V gene, CDR1 is MNHEY and CDR2 is SMNVEV (reference sequence). The length of the CDR3 is 11 residues. V was shortened by 8 bases and J by 7 bases, with 11 bases between the two germline ends.

The chain links TRBV2 to TRBJ1-2; 7 positions agree with TRBD1. The V gene end was trimmed by 5 bases and the J gene end by 4 bases; junction bases not matched to a gene: 10. This CDR3 region has 15 residues. Germline lookup yields CDR1 SNHLY and CDR2 FYNNEI. CDR3 in amino acids: CASSIVTGTVYGYTF. The CDR3 bases are TGTGCCAGCAGTATTGTTACCGGGACAGTCTATGGCTACACCTTC.

This clonotype was seen a handful of times. J is TRBJ2-1 and V is TRBV27; weak D call: TRBD2 (5 bases). The ends were cut back, 0 bases at V and 10 bases at J, with 10 bases in the middle. The CDR3 contains 13 residues. The germline V gene encodes CDR1 MNHEY and CDR2 SMNVEV (reference sequence). The CDR3: CASSLSPSGEQFF. CDR3 nucleotide sequence: TGTGCCAGCAGTTTATCTCCCAGCGGAGAGCAGTTCTTC.

This chain joins TRBV12-3 or TRBV12-4 and TRBJ1-5; D not resolved. V dropped 3 bases and J dropped 1 base, with 10 bases sitting between them. This CDR3 spans 15 amino acids. Written as DNA, the CDR3 is TGTGCCAGCAGTTTTCCTCGCAGAAGCAATCAGCCCCAGCATTTT. The encoded protein is CASSFPRRSNQPQHF.

The chain links TRBV2 to TRBJ1-1; 11 bases align to TRBD1. CDR3 length: 16 amino acids. Losses at the gene ends were 6 bases for V and 1 base for J; bases not matched to a gene: 7. The germline CDR1 and CDR2 sequences are SNHLY and FYNNEI. The CDR3 spells CASSHGTGGSNTEAFF. The DNA for the CDR3 is TGTGCCAGCAGCCATGGGACAGGGGGTTCGAACACTGAAGCTTTCTTT. The full variable domain, with the rest looked up from reference TRBV2 and TRBJ1-1, is EPEVTQTPSHQVTQMGQEVILRCVPISNHLYFYWYRQILGQKVEFLVSFYNNEISEKSEIFDDQFSVERPDGSNFTLKIRSTKLEDSAMYFCASSHGTGGSNTEAFFGQGTRLTVV.

This chain uses TRBV20-1 with TRBJ1-2, with D possibly TRBD1 on 6 matching bases. The V gene's germline CDR1 is DFQATT and CDR2 SNEGSKA (reference sequence). CDR3 length: 14 amino acids. V lost 3 bases to trimming and J lost 0 bases, with 11 bases between them. The CDR3: CSASRQDSNYGYTF. The CDR3 bases are TGCAGTGCTAGCAGACAGGACTCTAACTATGGCTACACCTTC.

This clonotype was detected a few times. The rearrangement uses TRBV25-1 and TRBJ2-3; 8 bases map to TRBD2. CDR1 MGHDK and CDR2 SYGVNS come from the germline V gene. This CDR3 contains 15 residues. Trimming took 1 base from V and 3 from J; bases not matched to a gene: 3. The CDR3 sequence: CASSESSGSTDTQYF. DNA for the CDR3: TGTGCCAGCAGTGAATCGAGCGGGAGTACAGATACGCAGTATTTT.

There are a few counts of this clonotype. The genes are TRBV5-5 and TRBJ1-6; D call uncertain. Trimming left V 3 bases short and J 9 bases short, with 16 bases between. Germline-derived CDR1 and CDR2 are SGHKS and YYEKEE (reference sequence). CDR3 length: 15 residues. The CDR3: CASSSGAFNTSPLHF. The CDR3 nucleotides are TGTGCCAGCAGCTCCGGAGCATTCAATACTTCACCCCTCCACTTT.

V gene TRBV10-3 combines with J gene TRBJ2-3; maybe TRBD2 (6 bases). CDR1 is ENHRY and CDR2 is SYGVKD in the germline V gene. V lost 6 bases and J 7 bases, leaving 26 bases between the germline ends. This CDR3 is built from 17 residues. Written as DNA, the CDR3 is TGTGCCATCAGCGCCTCCGTGGGTAGCGGCAGTAGTCATACGCAGTATTTT. Its translation: CAISASVGSGSSHTQYF.

This chain links TRBV6-2 or TRBV6-3 with TRBJ2-2; tentative D call: TRBD2 (7 bases). Germline assignment: CDR1 MNHEY and CDR2 SVGEGT. The CDR3 length is 15 residues. The V gene lost 5 bases and the J gene lost 4 bases, with 14 bases spanning the gap. As DNA, the CDR3 is TGTGCCAGCAGTGTGTGGGGGGGGGCCACCGGGGAGCTGTTTTTT. It translates to CASSVWGGATGELFF.

In this sample, this clonotype turned up a few times. V and J are TRBV10-3 and TRBJ2-1, with D possibly TRBD1 on 5 matching bases. Trimming pared 3 bases from V and 2 bases from J, leaving 11 bases between. The CDR3 consists of 15 residues. Looked up from germline, CDR1 is ENHRY and CDR2 is SYGVKD. The CDR3 here is CAISDLREAYNEQFF. CDR3 sequence (DNA): TGTGCCATCAGTGACCTCAGGGAAGCCTACAATGAGCAGTTCTTC.

This clonotype appeared a few times. The rearrangement uses TRBV6-1 and TRBJ2-7, with D unresolved. CDR1 is MNHNS, CDR2 SASEGT, per germline. This CDR3 has 15 amino acids. V lost 2 bases and J lost 1, with 12 bases in between. The CDR3 DNA reads as TGTGCCAGCAGTGAATCTCGAGGTCTATCCTACGAGCAGTACTTC. This translates into CASSESRGLSYEQYF.

This clonotype was observed a handful of times. The chain joins TRBV20-1 to TRBJ2-1, with D perhaps assigned TRBD1 or TRBD2 (6 bases each). The CDR3 runs to 15 residues. V was trimmed by 7 bases and J by 2 bases, leaving 18 bases between them. Germline lookup yields CDR1 DFQATT and CDR2 SNEGSKA (reference sequence). The CDR3 DNA sequence: TGCAGTGTTATTTCGGGGGCCTTCACCTACAATGAGCAGTTCTTC. Protein sequence: CSVISGAFTYNEQFF.

The rearrangement joins TRBV7-2 to TRBJ2-7; D assignment may be TRBD1 or TRBD2 (5 bases each). The CDR3 totals 15 residues. With 5 bases removed from V and 7 bases from J, the gap between germline ends came to 21 bases. The germline gives CDR1 SGHTA, CDR2 FQGNSA. CDR3 nucleotides: TGTGCCAGCAGCACAGCCCCGGGAAATAAGGGGGAGCAGTACTTC. Its protein product is CASSTAPGNKGEQYF.

This clonotype turned up a few times. This chain connects TRBV6-5 to TRBJ2-1, with D uncertain. The length of the CDR3 is 15 residues. Deletions cut 1 base from V and 6 bases from J, with 13 bases between. The V gene's germline CDR1 is MNHEY and CDR2 SVGAGI. CDR3 residues: CASSYWRTSINEQFF. The CDR3 coding sequence is TGTGCCAGCAGTTACTGGCGCACCTCGATCAATGAGCAGTTCTTC.

The sample holds a few counts of this clonotype. This chain connects TRBV5-1 to TRBJ1-2; D gene uncertain. V dropped 0 bases and J dropped 8 bases, with 17 bases sitting between them. The germline V gene has CDR1 SGHRS and CDR2 YFSETQ. The CDR3 sequence is 15 residues long. The CDR3 nucleotides read TGCGCCAGCAGCTTGGCCTGGGCAGGCACTCCCGGCTACACCTTC. This sequence encodes CASSLAWAGTPGYTF. Complete variable domain (other parts from reference TRBV5-1 and TRBJ1-2): KAGVTQTPRYLIKTRGQQVTLSCSPISGHRSVSWYQQTPGQGLQFLFEYFSETQRNKGNFPGRFSGRQFSNSRSEMNVSTLELGDSALYLCASSLAWAGTPGYTFGSGTRLTVV.

The J gene is TRBJ1-4, the V gene TRBV30; no clear D. This CDR3 spans 12 amino acids. Trimming pared 2 bases from V and 10 bases from J, leaving 11 bases between. Germline values: CDR1 GTSNPN, CDR2 SVGIG (reference sequence). The CDR3 bases are TGTGCCTGGAGTCAGGTGCGGGGAAAACTGTTTTTT. Translating it yields CAWSQVRGKLFF. The full variable domain, completed using reference TRBV30 and TRBJ1-4, is SQTIHQWPATLVQPVGSPLSLECTVEGTSNPNLYWYRQAAGRGLQLLFYSVGIGQISSEVPQNLSASRPQDRQFILSSKKLLLSDSGFYLCAWSQVRGKLFFGSGTQLSVL.

The rearrangement uses TRBV10-2 and TRBJ1-2; D is ambiguous. From germline, CDR1 is WSHSY and CDR2 SAAADI. Trimming took 2 bases from V and 8 from J, leaving 12 bases between them. The CDR3 runs 13 residues. The DNA of the CDR3 is TGCGCCAGCAGTGAGAGCCCCGAGACGGGCTACACCTTC. Its translation: CASSESPETGYTF.

This chain connects TRBV29-1 to TRBJ1-1; TRBD1 might be the D (6 bases). This CDR3 is 14 amino acids long. Trimming removed 6 bases from V and 1 base from J, with 15 bases in between. Germline V CDR1 and CDR2: SQVTM, ANQGSEA. The CDR3 nucleotides are TGCAGCGTGAGAACGGGGGGGGCGAACACTGAAGCTTTCTTT. Its translation: CSVRTGGANTEAFF.

This clonotype was counted only a few times. The V gene is TRBV5-6, the J gene TRBJ2-7; perhaps TRBD2 as D (5 bases). The CDR3 covers 13 residues. In germline, CDR1 is SGHDT, CDR2 YYEEEE. Trimming left V 2 bases short and J 7 bases short, with 13 bases between. The CDR3 sequence is CASSFPGGWEQYF. The CDR3 DNA follows: TGTGCCAGCAGCTTCCCAGGAGGTTGGGAGCAGTACTTC.

This clonotype turned up a few times. The chain is built from TRBV27 and TRBJ2-7, with D perhaps given as TRBD1 or TRBD2 (5 bases each). Germline CDR1 and CDR2: MNHEY and SMNVEV (reference sequence). The CDR3 covers 13 residues. The V and J ends lost 4 bases and 6 bases respectively, with 13 bases between them. For the CDR3, the DNA is TGTGCCAGCAGTTCCACCCAGAGGGGCGAGCAGTACTTC. It encodes CASSSTQRGEQYF.

This clonotype was observed once. The chain uses TRBV27 and TRBJ1-2; weak D call: TRBD1 (5 bases). V was shortened by 7 bases and J by 1 base, with 19 bases between the two germline ends. The germline CDR1 and CDR2 sequences are MNHEY and SMNVEV (reference sequence). CDR3 length: 16 amino acids. CDR3 bases: TGTGCCAGCACCACCACTTCTGCCAGGGATAACTATGGCTACACCTTC. As protein: CASTTTSARDNYGYTF.

This sequence joins TRBV4-2 and TRBJ2-3; 13 bases match TRBD2. After removal of 2 bases from V and 1 base from J, the junction contained 6 bases not matched to a gene. This CDR3 spans 18 amino acids. Germline V gene data show CDR1 as LGHNA and CDR2 as YNFKEQ. Written as DNA, the CDR3 is TGTGCCAGCAGCCAAAACCCGACTAGCGGGGGGCGCACAGATACGCAGTATTTT. This gives the protein CASSQNPTSGGRTDTQYF.

This sequence joins TRBV9 and TRBJ2-2; no definite D call. Trimming left V 4 bases short and J 1 base short, with 11 bases between. Germline-derived CDR1 and CDR2 are SGDLS and YYNGEE. The CDR3 is 15 amino acids. The CDR3 DNA reads TGTGCCAGCAGCCGACTTGATATGAACACCGGGGAGCTGTTTTTT. Translating gives CASSRLDMNTGELFF.

DNA for the CDR3: TGTGCCAGCAGACCCACCGGGACAGTTTCCTACGAGCAGTACTTC. It specifies CASRPTGTVSYEQYF. The J gene is TRBJ2-7, the V gene TRBV2; 7 bases align to TRBD1. The trim removed 6 bases at V and 1 base at J, leaving 9 bases unmatched. This CDR3 is 15 amino acids long. Germline CDR1 is SNHLY and CDR2 is FYNNEI.